Presented here are 15 T cell receptor beta chains from one specimen sequenced in a study of control samples from healthy donors and cancer patients. TCRdb keeps only in-frame clones here, not all; method: immunoSEQ multiplex PCR. The sample contains over 85,000 clones, roughly 90% of which appear only once. The sequenced sample was PBMCs. Source of these receptors: a woman aged 55-69 years with lung cancer.

CDR3 loop: CASSFLGDGSYEQYF. The CDR3 coding sequence is TGCGCCAGCAGTTTCTTAGGAGACGGCTCCTACGAGCAGTACTTC. V gene TRBV5-1 combines with J gene TRBJ2-7; D is unresolved. Germline V gene sequence: CDR1 SGHRS, CDR2 YFSETQ. This CDR3 is built from 15 residues. Trimming shortened V by 5 bases and J by 0 bases, and 15 bases separated the two germline ends.

The CDR3 DNA is TGTGCCAGCAGCTCTCAAGCGGGAGGGCCGGACGAGCAGTACTTC. It translates to CASSSQAGGPDEQYF. The chain combines TRBV9 with TRBJ2-7; 10 positions agree with TRBD2. CDR3 length equals 15 residues. Germline CDR1 and CDR2: SGDLS and YYNGEE. V lost 4 bases, J lost 5 bases, and 9 bases stayed unmatched.

The gene calls are TRBV2 and TRBJ1-1, with D hard to call. The CDR3 spans 13 residues. Germline V gene data show CDR1 as SNHLY and CDR2 as FYNNEI. The germline V and J ends were trimmed by 6 bases and 5 bases, with 13 bases remaining between them. This CDR3 is CASREITGTEAFF. The CDR3 bases are TGTGCCAGCAGAGAGATTACCGGGACTGAAGCTTTCTTT. The full variable domain, rest sourced from reference TRBV2 and TRBJ1-1, is EPEVTQTPSHQVTQMGQEVILRCVPISNHLYFYWYRQILGQKVEFLVSFYNNEISEKSEIFDDQFSVERPDGSNFTLKIRSTKLEDSAMYFCASREITGTEAFFGQGTRLTVV.

The chain's CDR3 is CASGQRPGQGNGYTF. CDR3 sequence (DNA): TGCGCCAGCGGTCAAAGACCGGGACAGGGGAATGGCTACACCTTC. The chain joins TRBV5-1 to TRBJ1-2, with 10 bases fitting TRBD1. The V gene end was trimmed by 7 bases and the J gene end by 6 bases; junction bases not matched to a gene: 12. The CDR3 consists of 15 residues. Germline V lookup: CDR1 SGHRS, CDR2 YFSETQ.

The gene calls are TRBV9 and TRBJ2-2; D is ambiguous. CDR3 size: 15 residues. In germline, CDR1 is SGDLS, CDR2 YYNGEE. The ends were cut back, 4 bases at V and 0 bases at J, with 10 bases in the middle. CDR3 in amino acids: CASSTRRTNTGELFF. The CDR3 coding sequence is TGTGCCAGCAGCACCAGACGGACGAACACCGGGGAGCTGTTTTTT.

J is TRBJ1-5 and V is TRBV5-1; D is undetermined. The CDR3 sequence is 14 residues long. The V gene lost 4 bases and the J gene lost 6 bases, with 14 bases spanning the gap. Germline CDR1 reads SGHRS; CDR2 reads YFSETQ. For the CDR3, the DNA is TGCGCCAGCAGCGCCGAGGGAGGAGGTCAGCCCCAGCATTTT. Translation: CASSAEGGGQPQHF.

The chain uses TRBV19 and TRBJ1-5; possible D gene TRBD1, 5 bases. V was cut by 4 bases and J by 2 bases, with 12 bases left in between. The CDR3 spans 15 residues. CDR1 LNHDA and CDR2 SQIVND come from the germline V gene (reference sequence). CDR3: CASSRGDAGNQPQHF. The DNA for the CDR3 is TGTGCCAGTAGTAGAGGGGATGCGGGCAATCAGCCCCAGCATTTT.

J is TRBJ2-1 and V is TRBV19, with D unresolved. V lost 0 bases to trimming and J lost 1 base, with 7 bases between them. From germline, CDR1 is LNHDA and CDR2 SQIVND (reference sequence). The CDR3 runs to 15 residues. CDR3 amino acids: CASSIDASSYNEQFF. The CDR3 DNA is TGTGCCAGTAGTATAGACGCTAGTTCCTACAATGAGCAGTTCTTC.

This clone was observed a single time. The rearrangement joins TRBV3-1 (or the pseudogene TRBV3-2) to TRBJ2-2; 7 nucleotides line up with TRBD2. V shed 8 bases and J 5 bases; nucleotides not matched to a gene: 5. This CDR3 contains 13 residues. Germline V gives CDR1 LGHDT, CDR2 YNNKEL (reference sequence). CDR3: CASRREVTGELFF. The CDR3 nucleotides read TGTGCCAGCCGACGGGAGGTAACCGGGGAGCTGTTTTTT.

V is TRBV29-1 and J is TRBJ2-7; 7 positions match TRBD2. The germline V gene has CDR1 SQVTM and CDR2 ANQGSEA. This CDR3 comprises 12 residues. Trimming removed 2 bases from V and 3 bases from J; junction bases left unmatched: 1. The CDR3 DNA reads TGCAGCGTTGAAACTAGCGTCTACGAGCAGTACTTC. Amino acid sequence: CSVETSVYEQYF.

This chain joins TRBV5-6 and TRBJ2-1; D is unclear. The V end lost 0 bases, the J end lost 4 bases, and 8 bases lay between the germline ends. Per the germline V gene, CDR1 is SGHDT and CDR2 is YYEEEE. This CDR3 has 14 residues. The CDR3 bases are TGTGCCAGCAGCTTGGTGCAGGTGTACAATGAGCAGTTCTTC. Protein: CASSLVQVYNEQFF.

The CDR3 spells CASRQQGAGAGTEAFF. CDR3 coding DNA: TGTGCCAGCAGACAACAGGGGGCAGGGGCTGGAACTGAAGCTTTCTTT. The V call is TRBV7-2, the J call TRBJ1-1; TRBD1 matches at 9 bases. Trimming took 6 bases from V and 5 from J; bases not matched to a gene: 13. This CDR3 contains 16 residues. CDR1 is SGHTA and CDR2 is FQGNSA in the germline V gene.

V usage is TRBV6-5 and J usage is TRBJ2-7; 10 bases are shared with TRBD1. J gave up 7 bases and V 6 bases, and 9 bases lay outside the gene matches. The germline V gene encodes CDR1 MNHEY and CDR2 SVGAGI. The CDR3 contains 14 residues. Written as DNA, the CDR3 is TGTGCCAGCAGCCCGACAGGGGGCCGGTGGGAGCAGTACTTC. Its translation: CASSPTGGRWEQYF.

This clone has only a few counts. The chain employs TRBV12-5 and TRBJ1-3, with 10 nucleotides matching TRBD1. This CDR3 has 17 residues. V was pared by 5 bases and J by 4 bases, with 11 bases of the junction left unmatched. In germline, CDR1 is LGHNT, CDR2 FRNRAP. In nucleotides, the CDR3 is TGTGCTAGTGGTAGCGGACAGGGGGTAATTGCGGGAAACACCATATATTTT. Translated, it gives CASGSGQGVIAGNTIYF.

This chain uses TRBV14 with TRBJ1-2, with 7 bases lining up with TRBD1. The V gene end was trimmed by 4 bases and the J gene end by 4 bases; junction bases not matched to a gene: 3. CDR3 size: 13 residues. Germline V gene data show CDR1 as SGHDN and CDR2 as FVKESK. CDR3 amino acids: CASSRGDSYGYTF. The CDR3 DNA reads as TGTGCCAGCAGCCGAGGGGACAGCTATGGCTACACCTTC.